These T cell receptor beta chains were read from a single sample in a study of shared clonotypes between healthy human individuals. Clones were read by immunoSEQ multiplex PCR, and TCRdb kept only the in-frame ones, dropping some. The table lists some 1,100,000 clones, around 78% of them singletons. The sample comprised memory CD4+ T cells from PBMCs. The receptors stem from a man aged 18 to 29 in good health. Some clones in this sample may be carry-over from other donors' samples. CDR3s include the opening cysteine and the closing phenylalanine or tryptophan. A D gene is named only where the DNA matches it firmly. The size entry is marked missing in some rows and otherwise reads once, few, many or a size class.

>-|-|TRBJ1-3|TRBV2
TGTGCCAGCAGTGAAGAGTCGACAGGAACTGGAAACACCATATATTTT
CASSEESTGTGNTIYF
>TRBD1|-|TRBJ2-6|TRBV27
TGTGCCAGCAGCCCCGGGACAGGGTGGGCCAACGTCCTGACTTTC
CASSPGTGWANVLTF
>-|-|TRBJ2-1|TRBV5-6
TGTGCCAGCAGCTCCCTGAGGACTTCGATTACCAATGAGCAGTTCTTC
CASSSLRTSITNEQFF
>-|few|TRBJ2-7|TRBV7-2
TGTGCCAGCAGCTTAAGGTTCGGGGCCAACTACGAGCAGTACTTC
CASSLRFGANYEQYF
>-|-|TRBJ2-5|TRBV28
TGTGCCAGCAGCACCCTGGAGAAAGAGACCCAGTACTTC
CASSTLEKETQYF
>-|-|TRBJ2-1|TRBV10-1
TGCGCCAGCAGCGCCTTTCTAGACAATGAGCAGTTCTTC
CASSAFLDNEQFF
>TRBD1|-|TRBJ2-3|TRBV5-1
TGCGCCAGCAGCTTACAGGGGTCGGATACGCAGTATTTT
CASSLQGSDTQYF
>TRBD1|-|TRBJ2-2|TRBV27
TGTGCCAGCAGTGAAATTCCACAGGGGTTCGGCGGGGAGCTGTTTTTT
CASSEIPQGFGGELFF
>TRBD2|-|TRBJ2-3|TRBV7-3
TGTGCCAGCAGCCTTGGGCTAGCGGCTAGCACAGATACGCAGTATTTT
CASSLGLAASTDTQYF
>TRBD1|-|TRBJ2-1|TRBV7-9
TGTGCCAGCAGCTTAGACAGGGGGCCTTACAATGAGCAGTTCTTC
CASSLDRGPYNEQFF
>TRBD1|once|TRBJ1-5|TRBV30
TGTGCCTGGCCCCTCAAGGAAGGGGGCCCCAATCAGCCCCAGCATTTT
CAWPLKEGGPNQPQHF
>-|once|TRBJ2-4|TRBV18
TGTGCCAGCTCACCAAGTACGGTGCGGGTTTTCTCTGGGGCCAAAAACATTCAGTACTTC
CASSPSTVRVFSGAKNIQYF
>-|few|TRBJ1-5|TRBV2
TGTGCCAGCAGTTATCTGTGGGGCGCAGATCAGCCCCAGCATTTT
CASSYLWGADQPQHF
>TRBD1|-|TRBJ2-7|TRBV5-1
TGCGCCAGCAGCGGCAGTTTCACAGGGGCCCTCTACGAGCAGTACTTC
CASSGSFTGALYEQYF
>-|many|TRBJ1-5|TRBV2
TGTGCCAGCAGTGAAAGGGCAGAGAATCAGCCCCAGCATTTT
CASSERAENQPQHF
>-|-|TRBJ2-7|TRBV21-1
TGTGCCAGCAGCAAGGCTCGGACAGTAACCTACGAGCAGTACTTC
CASSKARTVTYEQYF
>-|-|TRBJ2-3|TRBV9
TGTGCCAGCAGCGTAACCAGCCTCACAGATACGCAGTATTTT
CASSVTSLTDTQYF
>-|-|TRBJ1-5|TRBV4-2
TGTGCCAGCAGCCAAGATCCGGACAGCTACAATCAGCCCCAGCATTTT
CASSQDPDSYNQPQHF
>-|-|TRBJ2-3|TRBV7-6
TGTGCCAGCAGCTTCGGCGGAGAATACACAGATACGCAGTATTTT
CASSFGGEYTDTQYF
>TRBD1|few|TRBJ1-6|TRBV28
TGTGCCAGCAGCGACAGGGGCTATAATTCACCCCTCCACTTT
CASSDRGYNSPLHF
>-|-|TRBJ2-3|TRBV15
TGTGCCACCAGCCCAGAACCCCCCGATACGCAGTATTTT
CATSPEPPDTQYF
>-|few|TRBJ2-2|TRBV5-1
TGCGCCAGCGGGGGTAGACAGGCGAACACCGGGGAGCTGTTTTTT
CASGGRQANTGELFF
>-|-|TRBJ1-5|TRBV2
TGTGCCAGCAGCCCGGAGGGGGGGAAGGAAGGTCCCCAGCATTTT
CASSPEGGKEGPQHF
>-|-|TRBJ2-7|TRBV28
TGTGCCAGCCGAGCCCCACATCCGGACACCGAGCAGTACTTC
CASRAPHPDTEQYF
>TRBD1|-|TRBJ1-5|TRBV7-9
TGTGCCAGCAGCTTTGGAGGGGGCGGAGGTCAGCCCCAGCATTTT
CASSFGGGGGQPQHF
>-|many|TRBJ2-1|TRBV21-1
TGTGCCAGCAGCAAAGCGCCACTCCCTTTAAGAAGGCGGGAGAGGGGATTCTCCTACAATGAGCAGTTCTTC
CASSKAPLPLRRRERGFSYNEQFF
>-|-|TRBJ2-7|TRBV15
TGTGCCACCAGCAGAGATCATCAGGCAGGCCCCTCCTACGAGCAGTACTTC
CATSRDHQAGPSYEQYF
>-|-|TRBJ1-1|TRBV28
TGTGCCAGCAGTTCCTCTGGACGGTCGGGGGACACTGAAGCTTTCTTT
CASSSSGRSGDTEAFF
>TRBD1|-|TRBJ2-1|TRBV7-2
TGTGCCAGCAGCCCGACCGGGACAGTCGTCCATGAGCAGTTCTTC
CASSPTGTVVHEQFF
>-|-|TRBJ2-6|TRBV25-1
TGTGCCAGCAGTGAATCTGGGGCCAGACCATCTGGGGCCAACGTCCTGACTTTC
CASSESGARPSGANVLTF
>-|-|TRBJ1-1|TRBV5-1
TGCGCCAGCAGCTTGGGGACCCCCGGGGGGCTCACTGAAGCTTTCTTT
CASSLGTPGGLTEAFF
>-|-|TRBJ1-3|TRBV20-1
TGCAGTCTCCACTCTGGAAACACCATATATTTT
CSLHSGNTIYF
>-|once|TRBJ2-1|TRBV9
TGTGCCAGCAGCGTAATAGATTACAATGAGCAGTTCTTC
CASSVIDYNEQFF
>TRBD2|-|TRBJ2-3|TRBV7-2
TGTGCCAGCAGCGCGCCGGGGCCGGGGGGGACAGATACGCAGTATTTT
CASSAPGPGGTDTQYF
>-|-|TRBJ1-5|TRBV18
TGTGCCAGCTCTATAAACCACGACCTTAGCAATCAGCCCCAGCATTTT
CASSINHDLSNQPQHF
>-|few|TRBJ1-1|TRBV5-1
TGCGCCAGCAGCCCTCGACAGGTTCTCGCTGAAGCTTTCTTT
CASSPRQVLAEAFF
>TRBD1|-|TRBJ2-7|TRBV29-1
TGCAGCGTTGGGGGACAGTACTTCTACGAGCAGTACTTC
CSVGGQYFYEQYF
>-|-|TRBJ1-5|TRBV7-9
TGTGCCAGCAGCTTAATGGGGACCGGGGGTCAGCCCCAGCATTTT
CASSLMGTGGQPQHF
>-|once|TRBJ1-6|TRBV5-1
TGCGCCAGCAGCCTAAGGCAGGATTCGTCCTATAATTCACCCCTCCACTTT
CASSLRQDSSYNSPLHF
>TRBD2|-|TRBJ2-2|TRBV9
TGTGCCAGCAGCGTAGTCCCGGGACTAGCGAACCTGATGACGACGAACACCGGGGAGCTGTTTTTT
CASSVVPGLANLMTTNTGELFF
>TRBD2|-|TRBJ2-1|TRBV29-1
TGCAGCGTTGGAACTAGCGGTTCGAGCTCCTACAATGAGCAGTTCTTC
CSVGTSGSSSYNEQFF
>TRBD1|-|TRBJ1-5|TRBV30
TGTGCCTGTACAGGGGAGGGTCAGCCCCAGCATTTT
CACTGEGQPQHF